This passage covers 26 T cell receptor beta chains from one sample sequenced in a study of cytomegalovirus exposure and HLA in healthy donors. The primer mix had 60 Vbeta and 13 Jbeta primers. TCRdb keeps only in-frame clones here, not all; method: immunoSEQ multiplex PCR. Among roughly 120,000 clones, around 70% were seen once, and the ten largest hold 5.4%. Material for sequencing was PBMCs. Source of these receptors: a woman in her 70s in good health and CMV-seropositive.

The rearrangement joins TRBV9 to TRBJ2-1, with 9 bases identical to TRBD1. This CDR3 region has 17 residues. Germline CDR1 reads SGDLS; CDR2 reads YYNGEE. The V segment lost 4 bases and the J segment 0 bases; nucleotides outside the gene matches: 8. The CDR3 sequence: CASSPRDRESSYNEQFF. The CDR3 nucleotides are TGTGCCAGCAGCCCCCGGGACAGGGAAAGCTCCTACAATGAGCAGTTCTTC.

The chain links TRBV19 to TRBJ1-5, with 7 bases that match TRBD1. The germline V gene has CDR1 LNHDA and CDR2 SQIVND (reference sequence). The V segment lost 1 base and the J segment 4 bases; nucleotides outside the gene matches: 7. The CDR3 is 16 amino acids. In DNA form, the CDR3 reads TGTGCCAGTAGTATAGTCAACAGGGGTAAAAATCAGCCCCAGCATTTT. Protein: CASSIVNRGKNQPQHF.

The chain couples TRBV30 to TRBJ2-3; weak D call: TRBD2 (6 bases). Germline V gives CDR1 GTSNPN, CDR2 SVGIG (reference sequence). V was clipped by 2 bases and J by 2 bases, with 14 bases between them. The CDR3 contains 15 residues. The CDR3 nucleotides read TGTGCCTGGAGTACCTCCGGGACTCACACAGATACGCAGTATTTT. This translates into CAWSTSGTHTDTQYF.

V gene TRBV7-9 combines with J gene TRBJ1-1; D is perhaps TRBD1 (6 bases). Germline V gives CDR1 SEHNR, CDR2 FQNEAQ (reference sequence). The V end lost 0 bases, the J end lost 6 bases, and 8 bases lay between the germline ends. The CDR3 extends over 13 amino acids. In DNA form, the CDR3 reads TGTGCCAGCAGCTTAGCGGGGGCCGCTGAAGCTTTCTTT. This translates into CASSLAGAAEAFF.

The V and J genes are TRBV29-1 and TRBJ1-1, with TRBD1 as a possible D gene (6 bases). Trimming stripped 1 base from V and 5 bases from J, with 17 bases between. The CDR3 is made up of 15 amino acids. Germline values: CDR1 SQVTM, CDR2 ANQGSEA. The CDR3 loop reads CSVEVTGGAKTEAFF. CDR3 nucleotides: TGCAGCGTTGAAGTTACGGGGGGGGCAAAGACTGAAGCTTTCTTT.

This chain uses TRBV14 with TRBJ1-4, with TRBD1 matching over 7 bases. Trimming cost V 5 bases and J 8 bases; bases outside gene matches: 8. Germline V gene lookup returns CDR1 SGHDN and CDR2 FVKESK. The CDR3 loop spans 14 amino acids. The CDR3 here is CASSMTGSQEKLFF. CDR3 DNA: TGTGCCAGCAGCATGACAGGGTCACAAGAAAAACTGTTTTTT. The full variable domain, with the rest looked up from reference TRBV14 and TRBJ1-4, is EAGVTQFPSHSVIEKGQTVTLRCDPISGHDNLYWYRRVMGKEIKFLLHFVKESKQDESGMPNNRFLAERTGGTYSTLKVQPAELEDSGVYFCASSMTGSQEKLFFGSGTQLSVL.

The J gene is TRBJ1-1, the V gene TRBV4-2; D remains ambiguous. Trimming shortened V by 0 bases and J by 3 bases, and 8 bases separated the two germline ends. Germline CDR1 is LGHNA and CDR2 is YNFKEQ. CDR3 size: 14 residues. This CDR3 is CASSQDYGDTEAFF. DNA for the CDR3: TGTGCCAGCAGCCAAGATTACGGGGACACTGAAGCTTTCTTT.

This clone has more than one count but fewer than ten. The J gene is TRBJ2-3, the V gene TRBV19, with 12 bases matching TRBD2. The V segment lost 10 bases and the J segment 3 bases; nucleotides outside the gene matches: 5. The CDR3 loop spans 14 amino acids. CDR1 and CDR2 (germline): LNHDA, SQIVND (reference sequence). CDR3 in amino acids: CATVGLAGTDTQYF. CDR3 coding DNA: TGTGCCACTGTTGGACTAGCGGGGACAGATACGCAGTATTTT.

The CDR3 nucleotides are TGTGCCAGCAGCTTCAATAACAGGAAGACTGAAGCTTTCTTT. The encoded protein is CASSFNNRKTEAFF. This chain connects TRBV7-9 to TRBJ1-1, with D possibly matching TRBD1 (5 bases). The V gene's germline CDR1 is SEHNR and CDR2 FQNEAQ (reference sequence). V was pared by 3 bases and J by 5 bases, with 13 bases between. This CDR3 region has 14 residues. The complete variable domain, with remaining parts taken from reference TRBV7-9 and TRBJ1-1, reads DTGVSQNPRHKITKRGQNVTFRCDPISEHNRLYWYRQTLGQGPEFLTYFQNEAQLEKSRLLSDRFSAERPKGSFSTLEIQRTEQGDSAMYLCASSFNNRKTEAFFGQGTRLTVV.

This sequence joins TRBV30 and TRBJ2-6, with D maybe TRBD2 (5 bases). V shed 2 bases and J shed 0 bases, with 8 bases lying between them. CDR1 is GTSNPN and CDR2 is SVGIG in the germline V gene (reference sequence). The CDR3 length is 15 residues. In nucleotides, the CDR3 is TGTGCCTGGAGTCCAGGAGGCTCTGGGGCCAACGTCCTGACTTTC. Protein: CAWSPGGSGANVLTF.

In this sample, this clone turned up a few times. This chain links TRBV7-9 with TRBJ1-2; 8 bases line up with TRBD1. The germline gives CDR1 SEHNR, CDR2 FQNEAQ (reference sequence). With 2 bases clipped from V and 5 bases from J, the junction kept 4 bases outside the gene matches. This CDR3 spans 14 amino acids. CDR3 region: CASSLQGAWYGYTF. The CDR3 DNA follows: TGTGCCAGCAGCTTACAGGGGGCTTGGTATGGCTACACCTTC.

The chain carries TRBV4-2 and TRBJ2-5, with 10 bases that match TRBD2. The CDR3 has 16 amino acids. Germline V gene sequence: CDR1 LGHNA, CDR2 YNFKEQ. Losses at the gene ends were 4 bases for V and 2 bases for J; bases not matched to a gene: 7. CDR3 sequence: CASSPYSGGDQETQYF. The CDR3 bases are TGTGCCAGCAGCCCCTACAGCGGGGGGGATCAAGAGACCCAGTACTTC.

This clone was observed at least ten times. The chain has TRBV5-6 and TRBJ1-3; 9 nucleotides match TRBD1. Trimming removed 2 bases from V and 7 bases from J; junction bases left unmatched: 10. This CDR3 contains 16 residues. The germline gives CDR1 SGHDT, CDR2 YYEEEE. The CDR3 DNA follows: TGTGCCAGCAGCTTACGGGGACAGGGAATTCGGAACACCATATATTTT. This sequence encodes CASSLRGQGIRNTIYF.

In this sample, this clone turned up a few times. The chain joins TRBV10-3 to TRBJ1-5; 7 bases line up with TRBD1. The CDR3 contains 15 residues. CDR1 ENHRY and CDR2 SYGVKD come from the germline V gene. V gave up 4 bases and J gave up 3 bases; unmatched junction bases: 6. In DNA form, the CDR3 reads TGTGCCATCAGTGTGGACGGACAGGCCAATCAGCCCCAGCATTTT. Translated, it gives CAISVDGQANQPQHF.

The rearrangement joins TRBV5-4 to TRBJ2-7; 9 bases are shared with TRBD2. The length of the CDR3 is 14 residues. V trimming: 4 bases; J trimming: 6 bases; junction bases outside the gene matches: 8. CDR1 and CDR2 from the germline V gene are SGHNT and YYREEE (reference sequence). Here the CDR3 reads CASSHSSGGFEQYF. As DNA, the CDR3 is TGTGCCAGCAGCCACAGTAGCGGGGGCTTCGAGCAGTACTTC.

This clone was seen only once. The chain employs TRBV19 and TRBJ1-6; 8 positions agree with TRBD1. Germline loops: CDR1 LNHDA, CDR2 SQIVND (reference sequence). With V trimmed by 5 bases and J by 8 bases, 5 bases remained unmatched. The CDR3 extends over 14 amino acids. This CDR3 reads CASSLDRDDSPLHF. DNA of the CDR3: TGTGCCAGTAGTTTGGACAGGGACGATTCACCCCTCCACTTT.

This chain connects TRBV7-6 to TRBJ1-5, with D hard to call. Germline V gene lookup returns CDR1 SGHVS and CDR2 FNYEAQ. CDR3 length equals 16 residues. Trimming cost V 1 base and J 6 bases, with 16 bases left between them. The chain's CDR3 is CASSLVSGTDSQPQHF. The CDR3 DNA reads TGTGCCAGCAGCTTAGTATCCGGTACAGATAGTCAGCCCCAGCATTTT.

This clone occurred a few times. CDR3 sequence: CASSQDSPLTVATNEKLFF. The DNA for the CDR3 is TGCGCCAGCAGCCAAGATTCCCCACTGACAGTTGCAACTAATGAAAAACTGTTTTTT. The rearrangement links TRBV4-3 to TRBJ1-4; maybe TRBD1 (5 bases). Germline V gene lookup returns CDR1 LGHNA and CDR2 YSLEER. This CDR3 spans 19 amino acids. Trimming stripped 0 bases from V and 0 bases from J, with 17 bases between.

The genes are TRBV30 and TRBJ2-1, with TRBD2 matching 11 bases. Germline V gene data show CDR1 as GTSNPN and CDR2 as SVGIG (reference sequence). V was pared by 3 bases and J by 3 bases, with 10 bases of the junction left unmatched. This CDR3 is 17 amino acids long. CDR3 region: CAWRSRLAGGNYNEQFF. The CDR3 coding sequence is TGTGCCTGGAGGTCCCGGCTAGCGGGGGGTAACTACAATGAGCAGTTCTTC.

This chain uses TRBV4-1 with TRBJ1-6; D not resolved. The germline V gene has CDR1 MGHRA and CDR2 YSYEKL. Trimming shortened V by 0 bases and J by 2 bases, and 5 bases separated the two germline ends. This CDR3 is 15 amino acids long. CDR3 nucleotides: TGCGCCAGCAGCCAAGAATCAGCCTATAATTCACCCCTCCACTTT. Its translation: CASSQESAYNSPLHF.

The chain joins TRBV10-3 to TRBJ2-3, with D possibly being TRBD2 (5 bases). This CDR3 contains 13 residues. Germline-derived CDR1 and CDR2 are ENHRY and SYGVKD. The germline V and J ends were trimmed by 3 bases and 1 base, with 5 bases remaining between them. The CDR3 region is CAISELGTDTQYF. CDR3 sequence (DNA): TGTGCCATCAGTGAACTAGGCACAGATACGCAGTATTTT.

This clone appeared a few times. The gene calls are TRBV10-3 and TRBJ1-2; TRBD1 is a possible D gene (5 bases). There are 13 residues in the CDR3. The V gene's germline CDR1 is ENHRY and CDR2 SYGVKD. Trimming took 3 bases from V and 8 from J, leaving 13 bases between them. The CDR3 sequence is CAISDLGTPGYTF. The CDR3 region has the DNA TGTGCCATCAGTGACCTCGGGACTCCCGGCTACACCTTC.

The chain employs TRBV6-1 and TRBJ2-5; D might be TRBD2 (5 bases). Per germline, CDR1 MNHNS and CDR2 SASEGT. This CDR3 comprises 14 residues. The V gene lost 2 bases and the J gene lost 4 bases, with 11 bases spanning the gap. Here the CDR3 DNA reads TGTGCCAGCAGTGAATCAGGACTTCGAGAGACCCAGTACTTC. Its protein product is CASSESGLRETQYF.

The chain uses TRBV4-3 and TRBJ2-2; D is possibly TRBD2 (5 bases). V was pared by 3 bases and J by 4 bases, with 9 bases between. This CDR3 is built from 14 residues. CDR1 is LGHNA and CDR2 is YSLEER in the germline V gene. CDR3 sequence: CASSHEGITGELFF. As DNA, the CDR3 is TGCGCCAGCAGCCATGAGGGAATCACCGGGGAGCTGTTTTTT.

This clone was counted between two and nine times. The V and J genes are TRBV18 and TRBJ1-3; no definite D call. The germline CDR1 and CDR2 sequences are KGHSH and LQKENI. V lost 0 bases, J lost 0 bases, and 9 bases lay in between. The CDR3 length is 16 residues. The CDR3 loop is CASSPPTRISGNTIYF. DNA for the CDR3: TGTGCCAGCTCACCACCCACGCGCATCTCTGGAAACACCATATATTTT.

A few counts support this clone. V and J are TRBV18 and TRBJ1-1; D is uncertain. The CDR3 runs 12 residues. CDR1 KGHSH and CDR2 LQKENI come from the germline V gene. Trimming removed 4 bases at V and 1 base at J, with 4 bases between. The CDR3 bases are TGTGCCAGCTCACACGGGAACACTGAAGCTTTCTTT. Protein: CASSHGNTEAFF.